These T cell receptor beta chains were read from a single sample in a study of identifying expanded T cells in peripheral blood. Produced via immunoSEQ multiplex PCR; TCRdb's table is partial and in-frame only. The sample yields around 50,000 clones, 89% seen once. Sequencing was performed on blood. These receptors all stem from a person between 18 and 75 years old in good health. CDR3s include the opening cysteine and the closing phenylalanine or tryptophan. Fields, in order: J gene, V gene, D gene, CDR3 protein, CDR3 DNA. A D gene is named only where the DNA matches it firmly.

j_call: TRBJ2-7
v_call: TRBV5-1
d_call: TRBD2
cdr3_aa: CASSALAGQIYEQYF
cdr3_nt: TGCGCCAGCAGCGCCCTAGCGGGACAAATCTACGAGCAGTACTTC

j_call: TRBJ2-1
v_call: TRBV2
d_call: -
cdr3_aa: CASSGQGNEQFF
cdr3_nt: TGTGCCAGCAGTGGGCAGGGGAATGAGCAGTTCTTC

j_call: TRBJ2-7
v_call: TRBV11-2
d_call: TRBD1
cdr3_aa: CASSLGTALAYEQYF
cdr3_nt: TGTGCCAGCAGCCTAGGGACAGCCCTAGCCTACGAGCAGTACTTC

j_call: TRBJ2-3
v_call: TRBV2
d_call: -
cdr3_aa: CASSEGHLTDTQYF
cdr3_nt: TGTGCCAGCAGTGAGGGACACCTCACAGATACGCAGTATTTT

j_call: TRBJ2-1
v_call: TRBV18
d_call: -
cdr3_aa: CASSPGTEQFF
cdr3_nt: TGTGCCAGCTCACCGGGGACAGAGCAGTTCTTC

j_call: TRBJ2-7
v_call: TRBV11-1
d_call: -
cdr3_aa: CASSPRLGTFYEQYF
cdr3_nt: TGTGCCAGCAGCCCCCGCCTAGGGACTTTCTACGAGCAGTACTTC

j_call: TRBJ2-7
v_call: TRBV7-2
d_call: TRBD2
cdr3_aa: CASSLDTGGGYEQYF
cdr3_nt: TGTGCCAGCAGCTTAGACACGGGCGGGGGCTACGAGCAGTACTTC

j_call: TRBJ1-2
v_call: TRBV27
d_call: -
cdr3_aa: CASSFRDGSYGYTF
cdr3_nt: TGTGCCAGCAGTTTTCGGGACGGGAGCTATGGCTACACCTTC

j_call: TRBJ2-7
v_call: TRBV27
d_call: -
cdr3_aa: CASRLDRTLSYEQYF
cdr3_nt: TGTGCCAGCAGACTCGACAGGACACTCTCCTACGAGCAGTACTTC

j_call: TRBJ2-6
v_call: TRBV5-4
d_call: -
cdr3_aa: CASSWGVLTGANVLTF
cdr3_nt: TGTGCCAGCAGCTGGGGGGTGTTAACAGGGGCCAACGTCCTGACTTTC

j_call: TRBJ2-7
v_call: TRBV4-2
d_call: -
cdr3_aa: CASSPHGRDFSYEQYF
cdr3_nt: TGTGCCAGCAGCCCACATGGCCGGGACTTCTCCTACGAGCAGTACTTC

j_call: TRBJ2-7
v_call: TRBV9
d_call: TRBD1
cdr3_aa: CASSGQGPEQYF
cdr3_nt: TGTGCCAGCAGTGGACAGGGGCCAGAGCAGTACTTC

j_call: TRBJ2-3
v_call: TRBV5-4
d_call: TRBD2
cdr3_aa: CASSFKGLGRSDTQYF
cdr3_nt: TGTGCCAGCAGCTTTAAGGGACTAGGACGTTCAGATACGCAGTATTTT

j_call: TRBJ1-1
v_call: TRBV7-9
d_call: TRBD1
cdr3_aa: CASSPGGAGAFF
cdr3_nt: TGTGCCAGCAGCCCAGGGGGCGCGGGGGCTTTCTTT